This T cell receptor (beta chain) was documented in a study of shared clonotypes between healthy human individuals. The V gene's germline CDR1 is LGHNA and CDR2 YSLEER. Trimming at V came to 5 bases and at J to 0 bases, leaving 2 bases not matched to a gene. This CDR3 has 16 residues. Measured with immunoSEQ multiplex PCR; TCRdb has only the in-frame clones, and not every one. The top ten clones hold around 0.13% of a sample with under 2,500,000 clones, 90% to 96% of them seen once. The source of this sequence is a young man in good health. V usage is TRBV4-3 and J usage is TRBJ2-2, with 11 bases identical to TRBD2. Sequencing was carried out using naive CD4+ T cells sorted from blood. Subset of the sample: CD45RA+ positively selected. The DNA for the CDR3 is TGCGCCAGCAGCAGGACTAGCGGGCCGAACACCGGGGAGCTGTTTTTT. As protein: CASSRTSGPNTGELFF.